A selection of T cell receptor beta chains follows, all from one sample in a study of blood T cell repertoires in COVID-19. Clones were read by immunoSEQ multiplex PCR, and TCRdb kept only the in-frame ones, dropping some. The table has about 33,000 clones, around nine tenths seen once. The sample taken for sequencing was peripheral blood. Receptor source: a man in his sixties or seventies with acute or convalescent COVID-19. CDR3s include the opening cysteine and the closing phenylalanine or tryptophan. The D gene is left open where the match is weak. Some rows mark clone size as missing; the rest say once, few, many or name a class of expanded clone.

V gene: TRBV6-1; D gene: -; CDR3 length: 12; clone size: -; J gene: TRBJ2-7; CDR3 protein: CASSESGNEQYF; CDR3 DNA: TGTGCCAGCAGTGAATCAGGGAACGAGCAGTACTTC
V gene: TRBV19; D gene: -; CDR3 length: 11; clone size: -; J gene: TRBJ2-3; CDR3 protein: CASSGSDTQYF; CDR3 DNA: TGTGCCAGTAGTGGCTCTGATACGCAGTATTTT
V gene: TRBV29-1; D gene: -; CDR3 length: 12; clone size: -; J gene: TRBJ2-1; CDR3 protein: CSVERTYNEQFF; CDR3 DNA: TGCAGCGTTGAAAGGACTTACAATGAGCAGTTCTTC
V gene: TRBV7-2; D gene: TRBD1; CDR3 length: 15; clone size: -; J gene: TRBJ1-6; CDR3 protein: CASSTGQGTESPLHF; CDR3 DNA: TGTGCCAGCAGCACGGGACAGGGAACGGAGTCACCCCTCCACTTT
V gene: TRBV19; D gene: TRBD1; CDR3 length: 14; clone size: once; J gene: TRBJ1-1; CDR3 protein: CASRKTGDSTEAFF; CDR3 DNA: TGTGCCAGTAGGAAAACAGGGGATAGCACTGAAGCTTTCTTT
V gene: TRBV7-2; D gene: TRBD2; CDR3 length: 15; clone size: once; J gene: TRBJ2-1; CDR3 protein: CASSQSSGRKNEQFF; CDR3 DNA: TGTGCCAGCAGCCAATCTAGCGGGAGGAAGAATGAGCAGTTCTTC
V gene: TRBV5-6; D gene: -; CDR3 length: 15; clone size: -; J gene: TRBJ1-3; CDR3 protein: CASSLGPGTGNTIYF; CDR3 DNA: TGTGCCAGCAGCTTAGGACCGGGAACTGGAAACACCATATATTTT
V gene: TRBV7-2; D gene: -; CDR3 length: 14; clone size: -; J gene: TRBJ1-4; CDR3 protein: CASSVQGRGEKLFF; CDR3 DNA: TGTGCCAGCAGCGTACAGGGACGGGGTGAAAAACTGTTTTTT
V gene: TRBV5-5; D gene: -; CDR3 length: 16; clone size: -; J gene: TRBJ2-6; CDR3 protein: CASSPRHLDGANVLTF; CDR3 DNA: TGTGCCAGCAGCCCACGACACCTCGATGGGGCCAACGTCCTGACTTTC
V gene: TRBV10-3; D gene: -; CDR3 length: 12; clone size: -; J gene: TRBJ2-5; CDR3 protein: CAISQGAETQYF; CDR3 DNA: TGTGCCATCAGCCAGGGCGCCGAGACCCAGTACTTC
V gene: TRBV3-1/TRBV3-2; D gene: -; CDR3 length: 12; clone size: -; J gene: TRBJ2-7; CDR3 protein: CASSQDRREQYF; CDR3 DNA: TGTGCCAGCAGCCAAGACAGGCGAGAGCAGTACTTC
V gene: TRBV3-1/TRBV3-2; D gene: TRBD1; CDR3 length: 15; clone size: -; J gene: TRBJ1-2; CDR3 protein: CASSLRTGDDYGYTF; CDR3 DNA: TGTGCCAGCAGCCTCCGGACAGGGGACGACTATGGCTACACCTTC
V gene: TRBV7-6; D gene: TRBD2; CDR3 length: 15; clone size: -; J gene: TRBJ2-5; CDR3 protein: CASSLVAGGPSTQYF; CDR3 DNA: TGTGCCAGCAGCTTAGTGGCGGGGGGCCCATCGACCCAGTACTTC
V gene: TRBV29-1; D gene: -; CDR3 length: 11; clone size: few; J gene: TRBJ2-7; CDR3 protein: CSVQTGYEQYF; CDR3 DNA: TGCAGCGTTCAGACGGGCTACGAGCAGTACTTC
V gene: TRBV3-1/TRBV3-2; D gene: -; CDR3 length: 14; clone size: -; J gene: TRBJ2-5; CDR3 protein: CASSQDVAARDQYF; CDR3 DNA: TGTGCCAGCAGCCAAGATGTGGCTGCTCGGGACCAGTACTTC
V gene: TRBV7-7; D gene: TRBD1; CDR3 length: 13; clone size: -; J gene: TRBJ1-4; CDR3 protein: CASSSDRVEKLFF; CDR3 DNA: TGTGCCAGCAGCTCCGACAGGGTTGAAAAACTGTTTTTT
V gene: TRBV19; D gene: TRBD2; CDR3 length: 15; clone size: -; J gene: TRBJ2-7; CDR3 protein: CASRPRGTSGDEQYF; CDR3 DNA: TGTGCCAGTAGACCACGCGGGACTAGCGGGGACGAGCAGTACTTC
V gene: TRBV7-2; D gene: -; CDR3 length: 16; clone size: -; J gene: TRBJ1-2; CDR3 protein: CASSALQGGRYSGYTF; CDR3 DNA: TGTGCCAGCAGCGCGTTACAGGGAGGGCGATATTCTGGCTACACCTTC
V gene: TRBV2; D gene: -; CDR3 length: 14; clone size: -; J gene: TRBJ2-5; CDR3 protein: CASSATGFSETQYF; CDR3 DNA: TGTGCCAGCAGCGCTACAGGGTTTTCAGAGACCCAGTACTTC
V gene: TRBV19; D gene: TRBD1; CDR3 length: 19; clone size: -; J gene: TRBJ1-1; CDR3 protein: CASRLWGTGGLALNTEAFF; CDR3 DNA: TGTGCCAGTAGACTTTGGGGGACAGGGGGCCTCGCCTTGAACACTGAAGCTTTCTTT
V gene: TRBV27; D gene: TRBD1; CDR3 length: 17; clone size: -; J gene: TRBJ1-4; CDR3 protein: CASSPSWTGGPNEKLFF; CDR3 DNA: TGTGCCAGCAGTCCATCCTGGACAGGGGGCCCTAATGAAAAACTGTTTTTT
V gene: TRBV24-1; D gene: TRBD1; CDR3 length: 15; clone size: few; J gene: TRBJ2-5; CDR3 protein: CATSAGTGLYETQYF; CDR3 DNA: TGTGCCACCAGTGCCGGGACAGGGTTATACGAGACCCAGTACTTC
V gene: TRBV2; D gene: -; CDR3 length: 14; clone size: -; J gene: TRBJ1-1; CDR3 protein: CASSVRTVDAEAFF; CDR3 DNA: TGTGCCAGCAGTGTTAGGACAGTGGACGCTGAAGCTTTCTTT
V gene: TRBV29-1; D gene: -; CDR3 length: 13; clone size: -; J gene: TRBJ1-1; CDR3 protein: CSVEGPGTSEAFF; CDR3 DNA: TGCAGCGTTGAAGGCCCCGGGACTTCTGAAGCTTTCTTT
V gene: TRBV12-3/TRBV12-4; D gene: -; CDR3 length: 11; clone size: once; J gene: TRBJ2-5; CDR3 protein: CASSLAETQYF; CDR3 DNA: TGTGCCAGCAGTCTGGCAGAGACCCAGTACTTC
V gene: TRBV27; D gene: TRBD1; CDR3 length: 15; clone size: once; J gene: TRBJ1-5; CDR3 protein: CASSSTGVGNQPQHF; CDR3 DNA: TGTGCCAGCAGTTCGACAGGGGTTGGCAATCAGCCCCAGCATTTT
V gene: TRBV19; D gene: TRBD2; CDR3 length: 17; clone size: -; J gene: TRBJ2-7; CDR3 protein: CASSRPFTSGGSHEQYF; CDR3 DNA: TGTGCCAGTAGTAGGCCGTTTACTAGCGGGGGTTCCCACGAGCAGTACTTC
V gene: TRBV20-1; D gene: TRBD2; CDR3 length: 13; clone size: -; J gene: TRBJ2-7; CDR3 protein: CSASSGGPREQYF; CDR3 DNA: TGCAGTGCTAGTTCGGGAGGCCCCCGCGAGCAGTACTTC
V gene: TRBV3-1/TRBV3-2; D gene: TRBD1; CDR3 length: 15; clone size: -; J gene: TRBJ2-7; CDR3 protein: CASSPGTGVTYEQYF; CDR3 DNA: TGTGCCAGCAGCCCCGGGACAGGGGTAACCTACGAGCAGTACTTC
V gene: TRBV6-1; D gene: TRBD1; CDR3 length: 14; clone size: -; J gene: TRBJ1-1; CDR3 protein: CASSENRGLTEAFF; CDR3 DNA: TGTGCCAGCAGTGAAAACAGGGGGTTAACTGAAGCTTTCTTT
V gene: TRBV5-1; D gene: TRBD2; CDR3 length: 17; clone size: -; J gene: TRBJ2-5; CDR3 protein: CASSSFRGGLGWETQYF; CDR3 DNA: TGCGCCAGCAGCTCCTTTCGGGGGGGACTTGGATGGGAGACCCAGTACTTC
V gene: TRBV6-4; D gene: TRBD2; CDR3 length: 15; clone size: -; J gene: TRBJ2-2; CDR3 protein: CASSPEGGPTGELFF; CDR3 DNA: TGTGCCAGCAGCCCAGAGGGAGGGCCCACCGGGGAGCTGTTTTTT
V gene: TRBV7-2; D gene: -; CDR3 length: 16; clone size: -; J gene: TRBJ2-2; CDR3 protein: CASSVVAGPNTGELFF; CDR3 DNA: TGTGCCAGCAGCGTAGTGGCGGGGCCGAACACCGGGGAGCTGTTTTTT
V gene: TRBV24-1; D gene: TRBD1; CDR3 length: 16; clone size: -; J gene: TRBJ1-2; CDR3 protein: CATEDRVKLGGYGYTF; CDR3 DNA: TGTGCCACCGAAGACAGGGTGAAACTCGGGGGCTATGGCTACACCTTC
V gene: TRBV25-1; D gene: -; CDR3 length: 10; clone size: -; J gene: TRBJ2-5; CDR3 protein: CASRFSTQYF; CDR3 DNA: TGTGCCAGCCGTTTTAGTACCCAGTACTTC
V gene: TRBV6-4; D gene: TRBD2; CDR3 length: 16; clone size: -; J gene: TRBJ2-1; CDR3 protein: CASSVNQAGGYNEQFF; CDR3 DNA: TGTGCCAGCAGCGTAAACCAGGCGGGGGGGTACAATGAGCAGTTCTTC
V gene: TRBV9; D gene: TRBD1; CDR3 length: 15; clone size: -; J gene: TRBJ1-6; CDR3 protein: CASSVSGQANSPLHF; CDR3 DNA: TGTGCCAGCAGCGTCTCGGGACAGGCGAATTCACCCCTCCACTTT
V gene: TRBV21-1; D gene: -; CDR3 length: 18; clone size: -; J gene: TRBJ2-3; CDR3 protein: CASGTGTSGSCDTDTQYF; CDR3 DNA: TGTGCCAGCGGCACCGGGACTAGCGGGAGTTGTGACACAGATACGCAGTATTTT
V gene: TRBV2; D gene: -; CDR3 length: 13; clone size: -; J gene: TRBJ1-1; CDR3 protein: CASILDSNTEAFF; CDR3 DNA: TGTGCCAGCATCCTTGACTCGAACACTGAAGCTTTCTTT
V gene: TRBV5-6; D gene: -; CDR3 length: 16; clone size: -; J gene: TRBJ2-1; CDR3 protein: CASSLDIGSSYNEQFF; CDR3 DNA: TGTGCCAGCAGCTTGGATATAGGGAGCTCCTACAATGAGCAGTTCTTC
V gene: TRBV7-2; D gene: -; CDR3 length: 14; clone size: -; J gene: TRBJ1-1; CDR3 protein: CASSLPGGPIEAFF; CDR3 DNA: TGTGCCAGCAGCTTACCGGGAGGACCGATTGAAGCTTTCTTT
V gene: TRBV7-2; D gene: -; CDR3 length: 15; clone size: -; J gene: TRBJ2-3; CDR3 protein: CASSAGPVTTDTQYF; CDR3 DNA: TGTGCCAGCAGCGCTGGGCCCGTGACAACAGATACGCAGTATTTT
V gene: TRBV6-6; D gene: -; CDR3 length: 12; clone size: -; J gene: TRBJ1-6; CDR3 protein: CASRMGRSPLHF; CDR3 DNA: TGTGCCAGCAGGATGGGGCGGTCACCCCTCCACTTT
V gene: TRBV12-5; D gene: -; CDR3 length: 15; clone size: -; J gene: TRBJ1-5; CDR3 protein: CASGLYLLRSQPQHF; CDR3 DNA: TGTGCTAGTGGTCTATATCTACTCAGGTCCCAGCCCCAGCATTTT
V gene: TRBV7-3; D gene: TRBD2; CDR3 length: 16; clone size: -; J gene: TRBJ2-3; CDR3 protein: CASSSGLAGRADTQYF; CDR3 DNA: TGTGCCAGCAGCTCCGGCCTAGCGGGGCGAGCGGATACGCAGTATTTT
V gene: TRBV5-4; D gene: -; CDR3 length: 13; clone size: -; J gene: TRBJ1-1; CDR3 protein: CASSLTENTEAFF; CDR3 DNA: TGTGCCAGCAGCTTGACAGAGAACACTGAAGCTTTCTTT
V gene: TRBV18; D gene: -; CDR3 length: 18; clone size: -; J gene: TRBJ2-7; CDR3 protein: CASSPTMQTSSRSYEQYF; CDR3 DNA: TGTGCCAGCTCACCCACAATGCAGACTAGTTCTCGCTCCTACGAGCAGTACTTC
V gene: TRBV19; D gene: -; CDR3 length: 16; clone size: -; J gene: TRBJ1-5; CDR3 protein: CASSIWEGRRFQPQHF; CDR3 DNA: TGTGCCAGTAGTATTTGGGAGGGGCGGAGGTTTCAGCCCCAGCATTTT